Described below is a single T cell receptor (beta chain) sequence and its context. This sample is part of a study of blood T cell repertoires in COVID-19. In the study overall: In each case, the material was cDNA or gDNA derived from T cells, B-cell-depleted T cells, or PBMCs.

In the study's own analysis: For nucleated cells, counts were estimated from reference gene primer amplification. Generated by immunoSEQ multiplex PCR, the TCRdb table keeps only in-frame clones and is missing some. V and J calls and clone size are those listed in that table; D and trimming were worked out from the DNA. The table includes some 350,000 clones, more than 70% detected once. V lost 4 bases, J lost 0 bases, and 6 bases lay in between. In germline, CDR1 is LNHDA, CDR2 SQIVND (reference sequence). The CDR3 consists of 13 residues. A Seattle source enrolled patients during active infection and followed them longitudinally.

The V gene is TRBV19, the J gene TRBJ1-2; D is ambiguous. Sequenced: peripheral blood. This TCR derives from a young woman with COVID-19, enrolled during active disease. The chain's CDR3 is CASSRHPNYGYTF. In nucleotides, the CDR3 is TGTGCCAGTAGTAGACACCCTAACTATGGCTACACCTTC.